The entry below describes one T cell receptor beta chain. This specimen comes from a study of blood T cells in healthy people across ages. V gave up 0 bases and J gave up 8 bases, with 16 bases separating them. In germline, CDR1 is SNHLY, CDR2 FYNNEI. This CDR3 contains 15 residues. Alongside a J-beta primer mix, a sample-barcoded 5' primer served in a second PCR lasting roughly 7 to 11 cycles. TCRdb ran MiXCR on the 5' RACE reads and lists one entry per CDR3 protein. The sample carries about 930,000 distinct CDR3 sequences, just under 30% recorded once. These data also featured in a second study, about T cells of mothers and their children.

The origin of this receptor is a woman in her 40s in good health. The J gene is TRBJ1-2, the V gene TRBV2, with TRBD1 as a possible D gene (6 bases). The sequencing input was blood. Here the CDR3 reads CASSEALLTGLGYTF. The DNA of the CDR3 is TGTGCCAGCAGTGAAGCGCTTCTTACAGGGTTAGGCTACACCTTC.